The following is a T cell receptor beta chain sequence with its context. What it recognizes is unknown. Using immunoSEQ multiplex PCR, the repertoire was profiled, and TCRdb retains in-frame clones only, with some absent. The repertoire includes approximately 60,000 clones, approximately 80% of them detected once, and 6.3% sits in the top ten. The sample belongs to a study of OX40 agonist ivuxolimab in advanced cancers. Study context: Every patient in dose escalation had hepatocellular carcinoma, melanoma, renal cell or head and neck cancer. With a range of roughly 20 to 80, age averaged 60 years, and around 83% were male. Study conclusions and caveats: Blood T cells, both CD4+ and CD8+, expanded clonally by week 6 at 0.1 to 3.0 mg/kg.

CDR1 is SQVTM and CDR2 is ANQGSEA in the germline V gene. The CDR3 covers 16 residues. V lost 0 bases, J lost 8 bases, and 20 bases lay in between. This receptor was taken from an adult with an advanced solid tumor such as melanoma, head and neck, liver or kidney cancer. The V call is TRBV29-1, the J call TRBJ2-1; D is ambiguous. The specimen comprised CD4+ or CD8+ T cells sorted from blood, sampled in a trial of the OX40 agonist ivuxolimab. The CDR3, as DNA: TGCAGCGTTGAAGATTCGGGCAGCTTGAATGTCCATGAGCAGTTCTTC. This encodes CSVEDSGSLNVHEQFF.